The 32 T cell receptor beta chains in this list originate from one sample, sequenced in a study of blood T cell repertoires in COVID-19. Some clones are missing from TCRdb's copy, which holds only in-frame ones; the method was immunoSEQ multiplex PCR. Of approximately 220,000 clones in the sample, 86% are singletons; the top ten hold under 4%. Sequenced: PBMCs or T cells enriched from blood (not recorded which). These receptors originate from a middle-aged woman with acute COVID-19.

The CDR3 here is CASSSDSYGYTF. DNA for the CDR3: TGTGCCAGCAGCTCGGACAGTTATGGCTACACCTTC. The chain uses TRBV5-4 and TRBJ1-2, with D possibly being TRBD1 (6 bases). Per germline, CDR1 SGHNT and CDR2 YYREEE (reference sequence). The CDR3 has 12 residues. The V end lost 3 bases, the J end lost 5 bases, and 8 bases lay between the germline ends.

V is TRBV11-2 and J is TRBJ1-5; D is unclear. Trimming took off 5 bases at V and 6 bases at J, with 8 bases between the two ends. The CDR3 spans 12 residues. Germline V CDR1 and CDR2: SGHAT, FQNNGV. Here the CDR3 DNA reads TGTGCCAGCAGCCCCCTAACTCAGCCCCAGCATTTT. This gives the protein CASSPLTQPQHF.

The genes are TRBV6-5 and TRBJ1-2, with 8 positions matching TRBD1. The CDR3 length is 14 residues. V was pared by 2 bases and J by 8 bases, with 7 bases of the junction left unmatched. Germline V CDR1 and CDR2: MNHEY, SVGAGI. For the CDR3, the DNA is TGTGCCAGCAGTTACGCGGACAGGGAGGGAGGCTACACCTTC. Residues: CASSYADREGGYTF.

The chain uses TRBV7-9 and TRBJ2-1; D is ambiguous. CDR1 SEHNR and CDR2 FQNEAQ come from the germline V gene (reference sequence). V lost 5 bases and J 0 bases, leaving 14 bases between the germline ends. The CDR3 extends over 16 amino acids. Written as DNA, the CDR3 is TGTGCCAGCAGCCCGCCCGGGTCGACCTCCTACAATGAGCAGTTCTTC. It specifies CASSPPGSTSYNEQFF.

The chain carries TRBV19 and TRBJ1-6, with D maybe TRBD1 (6 bases). Germline CDR1 LNHDA, CDR2 SQIVND (reference sequence). V was cut by 5 bases and J by 10 bases, with 15 bases left in between. The CDR3 loop spans 14 amino acids. CDR3 loop: CASSDRQGYSPLHF. CDR3 sequence (DNA): TGTGCCAGTAGTGACAGGCAGGGTTACTCACCCCTCCACTTT.

Concerning this clone: Within the sample, other DNA sequences also encode this same CDR3. The J gene is TRBJ1-1, the V gene TRBV7-9; the match to TRBD1 covers 7 bases. CDR1 and CDR2 (germline): SEHNR, FQNEAQ (reference sequence). This CDR3 contains 13 residues. Losses at the gene ends were 4 bases for V and 4 bases for J; bases not matched to a gene: 3. CDR3 nucleotide sequence: TGTGCCAGCAGCTCTTCAGGGGGCACTGAAGCTTTCTTT. This translates into CASSSSGGTEAFF.

The V gene is TRBV5-5, the J gene TRBJ2-3, with 11 bases identical to TRBD1. V lost 4 bases, J lost 6 bases, and 10 bases stayed unmatched. Germline V gene data show CDR1 as SGHKS and CDR2 as YYEKEE (reference sequence). This CDR3 comprises 16 residues. The CDR3 region is CASSHRDRGEVDTQYF. CDR3 sequence (DNA): TGTGCCAGCAGCCACAGGGACAGGGGGGAAGTGGATACGCAGTATTTT.

The chain couples TRBV7-8 to TRBJ1-5, with D possibly being TRBD1 (6 bases). The germline V and J ends were trimmed by 6 bases and 2 bases, with 11 bases remaining between them. The CDR3 contains 14 residues. Germline-derived CDR1 and CDR2 are SGHVS and FQNEAQ. CDR3 in amino acids: CASSPDSGNQPQHF. CDR3 DNA sequence: TGTGCCAGCAGTCCGGACAGCGGCAATCAGCCCCAGCATTTT.

The gene calls are TRBV2 and TRBJ1-1; D ambiguous. In germline, CDR1 is SNHLY, CDR2 FYNNEI. The V end lost 11 bases, the J end lost 1 base, and 11 bases lay between the germline ends. The CDR3 loop spans 12 amino acids. The CDR3 region has the DNA TGTGCCGCCCGAAGCAAGAACACTGAAGCTTTCTTT. Translation: CAARSKNTEAFF.

V usage is TRBV5-1 and J usage is TRBJ1-1; D uncertain. Germline V CDR1 and CDR2: SGHRS, YFSETQ. The CDR3 has 13 residues. Trimming removed 0 bases at V and 5 bases at J, with 8 bases between. CDR3 sequence: CASSLGVETEAFF. DNA of the CDR3: TGCGCCAGCAGCTTGGGGGTGGAGACTGAAGCTTTCTTT.

J is TRBJ2-1 and V is TRBV7-3; 9 bases map to TRBD1. The CDR3 sequence is 17 residues long. V shed 4 bases and J 8 bases; nucleotides not matched to a gene: 15. Germline CDR1 reads SGHTA; CDR2 reads FQGTGA. CDR3 amino acids: CASSYRGGQGGADEQFF. CDR3 DNA sequence: TGTGCCAGCAGCTACCGAGGGGGACAGGGAGGGGCGGATGAGCAGTTCTTC.

The rearrangement uses TRBV27 and TRBJ2-5; 12 bases match TRBD2. Trimming cost V 4 bases and J 5 bases; bases outside gene matches: 5. CDR3 size: 15 residues. Per germline, CDR1 MNHEY and CDR2 SMNVEV (reference sequence). The CDR3 protein is CASSSLAGGGETQYF. The CDR3 bases are TGTGCCAGCAGTTCACTAGCGGGGGGCGGGGAGACCCAGTACTTC.

The V call is TRBV5-1, the J call TRBJ1-3; 9 nucleotides agree with TRBD1. The germline gives CDR1 SGHRS, CDR2 YFSETQ. CDR3 length: 17 residues. The CDR3 nucleotides are TGCGCTAAGATAAGGCCGGACAGGGGATTCCCCCGAAACACCATATATTTT. Translating it yields CAKIRPDRGFPRNTIYF.

The V and J genes are TRBV6-4 and TRBJ2-1; D is possibly TRBD1 (6 bases). The CDR3 has 16 residues. Germline V gene lookup returns CDR1 MRHNA and CDR2 SNTAGT. With 0 bases removed from V and 6 bases from J, the gap between germline ends came to 15 bases. CDR3 protein: CASSDSEQGLTNEQFF. The CDR3 DNA reads as TGTGCCAGCAGTGACTCAGAGCAGGGGCTCACCAATGAGCAGTTCTTC.

The rearrangement joins TRBV29-1 to TRBJ2-2; no firm D call. This CDR3 spans 12 amino acids. In germline, CDR1 is SQVTM, CDR2 ANQGSEA. The V gene lost 4 bases and the J gene lost 4 bases, with 7 bases spanning the gap. In DNA form, the CDR3 reads TGCAGCGTTGGACGGAGCACCGGGGAGCTGTTTTTT. Residues: CSVGRSTGELFF.

This chain uses TRBV15 with TRBJ2-5; 8 nucleotides match TRBD1. Germline CDR1 reads LNHNV; CDR2 reads YYDKDF (reference sequence). V shed 0 bases, J shed 5 bases, and the junction held 8 bases outside the gene matches. The CDR3 runs 16 residues. CDR3 nucleotides: TGTGCCACCAGCAGAGACATACAGGGGGTAAGGGAGACCCAGTACTTC. Encoded protein: CATSRDIQGVRETQYF.

The chain couples TRBV2 to TRBJ2-1; 9 positions match TRBD1. Germline CDR1 SNHLY, CDR2 FYNNEI. With 5 bases clipped from V and 5 bases from J, the junction kept 16 bases outside the gene matches. The CDR3 runs to 18 residues. CDR3: CASSLPGQGPIPNNEQFF. As DNA, the CDR3 is TGTGCCAGCAGTCTACCGGGACAGGGACCAATTCCAAACAATGAGCAGTTCTTC.

Details on this clone: The germline gene is not matched at one end of the junction; a read error may be the cause. V gene TRBV10-3 combines with J gene TRBJ1-2; TRBD1 matches at 9 bases. CDR3 length equals 15 residues. Germline assignment: CDR1 ENHRY and CDR2 SYGVKD. Here the CDR3 reads CATQAAHGQGFYLLF. In nucleotides, the CDR3 is TGTGCCACTCAGGCGGCTCACGGACAGGGGTTCTACCTCCTCTTC.

V is TRBV9 and J is TRBJ2-3; tentative D call: TRBD2 (5 bases). The germline CDR1 and CDR2 sequences are SGDLS and YYNGEE. Trimming stripped 2 bases from V and 3 bases from J, with 19 bases between. The CDR3 is 17 amino acids. CDR3 sequence reads: CASSVVDSGSITDTQYF. In nucleotides, the CDR3 is TGTGCCAGCAGCGTCGTGGACTCCGGGTCGATTACAGATACGCAGTATTTT.

The chain carries TRBV4-3 and TRBJ2-7; unclear D gene. The CDR3 spans 13 residues. Trimming left V 6 bases short and J 2 bases short, with 11 bases between. CDR1 is LGHNA and CDR2 is YSLEER in the germline V gene. The CDR3 reads CASSRDLAYEQYF. CDR3 bases: TGCGCCAGCAGTAGAGACTTGGCCTACGAGCAGTACTTC.

This clone was observed a few times. The chain has TRBV24-1 and TRBJ1-1, with D perhaps TRBD1 (6 bases). Germline V gene data show CDR1 as KGHDR and CDR2 as SFDVKD. The CDR3 is made up of 13 amino acids. Deletions cut 9 bases from V and 5 bases from J, with 15 bases between. The CDR3 region has the DNA TGTGCCACCCGGACAGCCCAGGGAACTGAAGCTTTCTTT. It encodes CATRTAQGTEAFF.

The chain uses TRBV5-6 and TRBJ2-3; 7 bases align to TRBD1. The CDR3 is made up of 18 amino acids. After removal of 0 bases from V and 4 bases from J, the junction contained 14 bases not matched to a gene. CDR1 and CDR2 (germline): SGHDT, YYEEEE. CDR3 DNA sequence: TGTGCCAGCAGCTTGGGACAGGGTTCCCTCTCGATCCCAGATACGCAGTATTTT. Protein product: CASSLGQGSLSIPDTQYF.

J is TRBJ2-2 and V is TRBV6-5, with 8 bases matching TRBD2. The CDR3 runs 16 residues. J gave up 3 bases and V 2 bases, and 5 bases lay outside the gene matches. Germline values: CDR1 MNHEY, CDR2 SVGAGI. This CDR3 is CASSYPGLAHTGELFF. The CDR3 region has the DNA TGTGCCAGCAGTTACCCAGGACTAGCCCACACCGGGGAGCTGTTTTTT.

This clone has only one observation. The chain couples TRBV29-1 to TRBJ2-1; no clear D gene. The CDR3 sequence is 14 residues long. Germline lookup yields CDR1 SQVTM and CDR2 ANQGSEA. With 3 bases removed from V and 5 bases from J, the gap between germline ends came to 14 bases. CDR3 residues: CSVETRLKNNEQFF. The CDR3 nucleotides read TGCAGCGTTGAGACTCGGCTCAAAAACAATGAGCAGTTCTTC.

J is TRBJ1-1 and V is TRBV6-5, with D tentatively TRBD1 (6 bases). This CDR3 contains 12 residues. Germline CDR1 is MNHEY and CDR2 is SVGAGI. V shed 7 bases and J shed 5 bases, with 11 bases lying between them. The CDR3 DNA is TGTGCCAGCATTTCTACAGGGACTGAAGCTTTCTTT. It is translated as CASISTGTEAFF.

This rearrangement joins TRBV7-9 to TRBJ2-7; D might be TRBD2 (5 bases). V lost 7 bases, J lost 2 bases, and 15 bases lay in between. This CDR3 spans 14 amino acids. Germline CDR1 SEHNR, CDR2 FQNEAQ (reference sequence). CDR3 DNA: TGTGCCAGCAAGGGAGAGGAGCTAACCTACGAGCAGTACTTC. It translates to CASKGEELTYEQYF.

The chain recombines TRBV3-1 (or the pseudogene TRBV3-2) with TRBJ1-6; D unresolved. V lost 3 bases, J lost 11 bases, and 8 bases lay in between. The V gene's germline CDR1 is LGHDT and CDR2 YNNKEL (reference sequence). The CDR3 is made up of 12 amino acids. In DNA form, the CDR3 reads TGTGCCAGCAGCCACGGAGACCCACCCCTCCACTTT. The encoded protein is CASSHGDPPLHF.

The gene calls are TRBV5-1 and TRBJ1-6; D remains ambiguous. This CDR3 has 13 amino acids. CDR1 is SGHRS and CDR2 is YFSETQ in the germline V gene. The ends were cut back, 0 bases at V and 6 bases at J, with 4 bases in the middle. Here the CDR3 DNA reads TGCGCCAGCAGCTTGGCCGTTAATTCACCCCTCCACTTT. Its protein product is CASSLAVNSPLHF. The whole variable domain, remainder taken from reference TRBV5-1 and TRBJ1-6, is KAGVTQTPRYLIKTRGQQVTLSCSPISGHRSVSWYQQTPGQGLQFLFEYFSETQRNKGNFPGRFSGRQFSNSRSEMNVSTLELGDSALYLCASSLAVNSPLHFGNGTRLTVT.

This sequence joins TRBV27 and TRBJ2-1; D is perhaps TRBD1 (5 bases). V lost 5 bases and J 8 bases, leaving 13 bases between the germline ends. The CDR3 consists of 13 residues. Germline CDR1 reads MNHEY; CDR2 reads SMNVEV (reference sequence). The CDR3 reads CASSPDQGDEQFF. The CDR3 DNA reads as TGTGCCAGCAGTCCGGACCAGGGCGATGAGCAGTTCTTC.

The rearrangement links TRBV14 to TRBJ2-2, with 11 bases aligning to TRBD2. The CDR3 covers 17 residues. Germline V gene sequence: CDR1 SGHDN, CDR2 FVKESK. V lost 3 bases, J lost 4 bases, and 7 bases stayed unmatched. The CDR3 nucleotides are TGTGCCAGCAGCCATCGTAGCGGGGGGGCCCTCACCGGGGAGCTGTTTTTT. It yields the protein CASSHRSGGALTGELFF. The variable domain in full, completed from reference TRBV14 and TRBJ2-2, reads EAGVTQFPSHSVIEKGQTVTLRCDPISGHDNLYWYRRVMGKEIKFLLHFVKESKQDESGMPNNRFLAERTGGTYSTLKVQPAELEDSGVYFCASSHRSGGALTGELFFGEGSRLTVL.

The CDR3 reads CAPRGQGKLAGLLGQYV. In DNA, the CDR3 is TGCGCCCCCCGGGGTCAGGGTAAACTAGCGGGGCTATTAGGGCAGTACGTC. The chain has TRBV10-1 and TRBJ2-7; TRBD2 aligns across 10 bases. The CDR3 is 17 residues long. With V trimmed by 11 bases and J by 9 bases, 25 bases remained unmatched. The germline V gene has CDR1 WNHNN and CDR2 SYGVQD (reference sequence).

The chain recombines TRBV6-5 with TRBJ2-5; 14 bases agree with TRBD2. The CDR3 is made up of 14 amino acids. J lost 7 bases, V lost 10 bases, and 8 bases had no gene match. The germline CDR1 and CDR2 sequences are MNHEY and SVGAGI. CDR3 sequence: CATFGTSGGWTQYF. The CDR3 DNA is TGTGCCACCTTCGGGACTAGCGGGGGATGGACCCAGTACTTC.